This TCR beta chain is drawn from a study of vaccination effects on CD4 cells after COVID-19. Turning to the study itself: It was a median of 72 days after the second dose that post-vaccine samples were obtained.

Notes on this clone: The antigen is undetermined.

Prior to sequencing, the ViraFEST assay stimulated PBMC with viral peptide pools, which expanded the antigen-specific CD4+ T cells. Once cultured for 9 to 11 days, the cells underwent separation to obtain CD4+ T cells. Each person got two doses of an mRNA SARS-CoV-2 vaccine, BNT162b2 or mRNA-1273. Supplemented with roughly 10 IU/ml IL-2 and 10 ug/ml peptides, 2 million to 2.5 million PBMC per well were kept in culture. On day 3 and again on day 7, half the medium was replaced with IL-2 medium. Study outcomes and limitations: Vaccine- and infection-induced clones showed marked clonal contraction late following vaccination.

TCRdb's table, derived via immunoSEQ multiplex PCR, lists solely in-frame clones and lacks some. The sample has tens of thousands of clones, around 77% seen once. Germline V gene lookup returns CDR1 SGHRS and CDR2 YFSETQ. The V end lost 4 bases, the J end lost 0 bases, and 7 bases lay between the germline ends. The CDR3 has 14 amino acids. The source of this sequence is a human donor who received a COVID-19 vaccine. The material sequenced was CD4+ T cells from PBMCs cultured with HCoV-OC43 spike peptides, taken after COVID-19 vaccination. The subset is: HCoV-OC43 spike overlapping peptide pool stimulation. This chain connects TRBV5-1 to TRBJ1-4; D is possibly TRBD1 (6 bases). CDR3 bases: TGCGCCAGCAGCCAGGGGACAACTAATGAAAAACTGTTTTTT. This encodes CASSQGTTNEKLFF. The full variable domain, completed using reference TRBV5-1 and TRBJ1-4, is KAGVTQTPRYLIKTRGQQVTLSCSPISGHRSVSWYQQTPGQGLQFLFEYFSETQRNKGNFPGRFSGRQFSNSRSEMNVSTLELGDSALYLCASSQGTTNEKLFFGSGTQLSVL.